These T cell receptor beta chains were read from a single sample in a study of CD8 T cells in Susac syndrome. TCRdb reanalysed the immunoSEQ multiplex PCR reads using MiXCR and keeps one entry per CDR3 protein. Of 150,000 to 200,000 distinct CDR3 sequences listed, 75% to 95% are singletons. Sequenced input: CD4+ T cells from PBMCs. The receptors derive from a human donor with Susac syndrome. CDR3s include the opening cysteine and the closing phenylalanine or tryptophan. The D gene is left open where the match is weak. Expanded clones are given a class, and other clones once, few, many or no size at all.

d_call j_call v_call clone_size cdr3_nt cdr3_aa
TRBD2 TRBJ2-3 TRBV6-1 - TGTGCCAGCTACCAATTGGCGGGCGGGGGGGCCCGGGATATAGATACGCAGTATTTT CASYQLAGGGARDIDTQYF
- TRBJ2-7 TRBV5-6 - TGTGCCAGCAGCTTCTGGACCGCCCTAGTATCCCACGAGCAGTACTTC CASSFWTALVSHEQYF
- TRBJ2-7 TRBV27 - TGTGCCAGCAGTCCGCGGGACGTAGGCTACGAGCAGTACTTC CASSPRDVGYEQYF
- TRBJ1-2 TRBV12-3/TRBV12-4 - TGTGCCAGCAGTTCCGGTTATGGCTACACCTTC CASSSGYGYTF
- TRBJ1-1 TRBV2 - TGTGCCAGCATAAGGGAAACGAACACTGAAGCTTTCTTT CASIRETNTEAFF
- TRBJ1-1 TRBV6-1 - TGTGCCAGCAGTACCGGAGGTGGCAGGGGTGGCACTGAAGCTTTCTTT CASSTGGGRGGTEAFF
TRBD2 TRBJ2-1 TRBV20-1 once TGCAGTGCTAGAGTATTAGCGGGAGTCAGCAATGAGCAGTTCTTC CSARVLAGVSNEQFF
- TRBJ1-1 TRBV11-2 - TGTGCCAGCAGCCGTAAGGGACTCTTGAACACTGAAGCTTTCTTT CASSRKGLLNTEAFF
TRBD1 TRBJ1-5 TRBV20-1 - TGCAGTGCCGACTCGGGACAGGGTTTTCAGCCCCAGCATTTT CSADSGQGFQPQHF
TRBD1 TRBJ2-2 TRBV2 - TGTGCCAGCAGTCTTCCTACAGGGGACGGGGAGCTGTTTTTT CASSLPTGDGELFF
TRBD1 TRBJ1-1 TRBV19 - TGTGCCAGTACCGGGACAGGGAGGTACACTGAAGCTTTCTTT CASTGTGRYTEAFF
- TRBJ1-3 TRBV7-9 - TGTGCCAGCAGCTTAGCGGCAGGGGCTTTCTCTGGAAACACCATATATTTT CASSLAAGAFSGNTIYF
- TRBJ2-6 TRBV10-2 - TGCGCCAGCAATTTCCCCAAAGCCGGTGGGGCCAACGTCCTGACTTTC CASNFPKAGGANVLTF
- TRBJ1-6 TRBV2 once TGTGCCAGCAGTCCTACAGGGTCGGCCCTCCACTTT CASSPTGSALHF
- TRBJ2-3 TRBV10-2 once TGCGCCCTAAGGGCTAGCGACGGCACAGATACGCAGTATTTT CALRASDGTDTQYF
- TRBJ1-1 TRBV4-1 - TGCGCCAGCAGCCAAGGGGGGGTAGCTTTCTTT CASSQGGVAFF
- TRBJ2-7 TRBV6-5 - TGTGCCAGCAGTTACCAGGGGTCCTACGAGCAGTACTTC CASSYQGSYEQYF
TRBD1 TRBJ2-7 TRBV10-3 - TGTGCCATCAGTGAGTTGGGACAGATTCCCTACGAGCAGTACTTC CAISELGQIPYEQYF
- TRBJ1-5 TRBV2 - TGTGCCAGCAGTGAACTTAATCAGCCCCAGCATTTT CASSELNQPQHF
- TRBJ2-7 TRBV3-1 - TGTGCCAGCAGCCAACATTCTTACGAGCAGTACTTC CASSQHSYEQYF
- TRBJ1-2 TRBV5-5 - TGTGCCAGCAGCTTGGCCTTAGGGCCCTATGGCTACACCTTC CASSLALGPYGYTF
TRBD2 TRBJ2-1 TRBV28 once TGTGCCAGCTGGAATGCGGGACTAGCGGGAGACGAGCAGTTCTTC CASWNAGLAGDEQFF
- TRBJ2-1 TRBV20-1 - TGCAGTGCTCCCCTTTCGGGGCTCTTCGACAATGAGCAGTTCTTC CSAPLSGLFDNEQFF